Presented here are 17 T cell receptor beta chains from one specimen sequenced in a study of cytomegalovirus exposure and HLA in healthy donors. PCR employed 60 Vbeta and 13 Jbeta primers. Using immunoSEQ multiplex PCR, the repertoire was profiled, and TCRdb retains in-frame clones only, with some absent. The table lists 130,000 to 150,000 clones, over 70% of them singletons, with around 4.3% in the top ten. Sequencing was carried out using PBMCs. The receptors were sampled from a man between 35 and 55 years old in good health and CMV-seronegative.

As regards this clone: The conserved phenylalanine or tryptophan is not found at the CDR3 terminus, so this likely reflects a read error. Here the CDR3 reads CASSQTTGGTEAFV. CDR3 in DNA: TGCGCCAGCAGCCAAACCACAGGGGGCACTGAAGCTTTCGTT. The chain joins TRBV4-3 to TRBJ1-1; TRBD1 aligns across 8 bases. This CDR3 has 14 residues. Trimming at V came to 2 bases and at J to 4 bases, leaving 3 bases not matched to a gene. The V gene's germline CDR1 is LGHNA and CDR2 YSLEER.

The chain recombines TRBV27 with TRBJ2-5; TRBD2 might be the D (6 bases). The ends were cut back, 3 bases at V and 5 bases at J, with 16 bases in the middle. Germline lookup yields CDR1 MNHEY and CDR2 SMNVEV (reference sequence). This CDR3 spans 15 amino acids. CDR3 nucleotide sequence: TGTGCCAGCAGTTTCACTAGCACGGTTGTGGAGACCCAGTACTTC. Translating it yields CASSFTSTVVETQYF.

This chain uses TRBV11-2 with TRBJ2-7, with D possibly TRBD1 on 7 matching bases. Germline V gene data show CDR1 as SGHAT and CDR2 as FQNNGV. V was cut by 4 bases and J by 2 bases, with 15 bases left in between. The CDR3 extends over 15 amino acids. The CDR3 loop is CASSYGRGVTYEQYF. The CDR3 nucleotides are TGTGCCAGCAGCTACGGCAGGGGGGTGACCTACGAGCAGTACTTC.

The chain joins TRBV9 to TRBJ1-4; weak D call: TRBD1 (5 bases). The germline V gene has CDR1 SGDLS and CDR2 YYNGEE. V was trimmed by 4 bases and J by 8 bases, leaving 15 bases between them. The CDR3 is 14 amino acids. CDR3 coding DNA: TGTGCCAGCAGCTTGGGACGGGAGGACGAAAAACTGTTTTTT. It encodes CASSLGREDEKLFF.

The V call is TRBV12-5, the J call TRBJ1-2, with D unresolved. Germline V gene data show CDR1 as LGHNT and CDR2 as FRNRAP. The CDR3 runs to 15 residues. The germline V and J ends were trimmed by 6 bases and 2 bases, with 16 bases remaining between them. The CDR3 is CASGLYSDTNYGYTF. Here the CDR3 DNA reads TGTGCTAGTGGACTCTACTCTGACACGAACTATGGCTACACCTTC.

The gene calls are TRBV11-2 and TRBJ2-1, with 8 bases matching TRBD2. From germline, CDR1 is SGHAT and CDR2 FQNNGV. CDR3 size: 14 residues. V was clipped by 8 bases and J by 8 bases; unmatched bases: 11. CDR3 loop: CASRRSAGEDEQFF. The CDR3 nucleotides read TGTGCCAGCCGCAGATCAGCGGGGGAGGATGAGCAGTTCTTC.

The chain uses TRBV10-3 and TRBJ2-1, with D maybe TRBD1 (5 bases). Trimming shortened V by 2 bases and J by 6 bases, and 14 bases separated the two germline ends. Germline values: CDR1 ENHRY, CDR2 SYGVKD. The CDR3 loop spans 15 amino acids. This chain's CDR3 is CAISEAIQGGNEQFF. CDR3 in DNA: TGTGCCATCAGTGAGGCGATCCAGGGTGGCAATGAGCAGTTCTTC.

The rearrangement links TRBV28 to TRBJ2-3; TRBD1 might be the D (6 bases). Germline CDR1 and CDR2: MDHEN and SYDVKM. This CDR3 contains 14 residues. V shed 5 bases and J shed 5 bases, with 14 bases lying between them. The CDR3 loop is CASSVLQGRDTQYF. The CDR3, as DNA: TGTGCCAGCAGTGTCCTACAGGGAAGAGATACGCAGTATTTT. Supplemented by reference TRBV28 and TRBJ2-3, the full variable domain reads DVKVTQSSRYLVKRTGEKVFLECVQDMDHENMFWYRQDPGLGLRLIYFSYDVKMKEKGDIPEGYSVSREKKERFSLILESASTNQTSMYLCASSVLQGRDTQYFGPGTRLTVL.

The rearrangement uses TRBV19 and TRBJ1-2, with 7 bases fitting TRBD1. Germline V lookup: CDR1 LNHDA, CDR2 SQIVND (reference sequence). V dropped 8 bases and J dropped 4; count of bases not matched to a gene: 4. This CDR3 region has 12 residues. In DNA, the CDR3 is TGTGCCAGTTCAGACAGGGTCTATGGCTACACCTTC. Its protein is CASSDRVYGYTF.

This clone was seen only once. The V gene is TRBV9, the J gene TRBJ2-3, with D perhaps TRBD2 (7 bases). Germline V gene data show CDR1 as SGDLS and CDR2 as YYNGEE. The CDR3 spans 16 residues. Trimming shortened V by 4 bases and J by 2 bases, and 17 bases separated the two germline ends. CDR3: CASSPGRGGLTDTQYF. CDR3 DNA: TGTGCCAGCAGCCCAGGGAGGGGGGGCCTCACAGATACGCAGTATTTT.

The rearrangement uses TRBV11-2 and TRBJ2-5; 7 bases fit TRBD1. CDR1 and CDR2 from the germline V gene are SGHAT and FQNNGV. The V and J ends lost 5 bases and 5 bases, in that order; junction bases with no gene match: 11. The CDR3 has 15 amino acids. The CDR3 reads CASSVERGGWETQYF. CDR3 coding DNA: TGTGCCAGCAGCGTCGAACGAGGGGGCTGGGAGACCCAGTACTTC.

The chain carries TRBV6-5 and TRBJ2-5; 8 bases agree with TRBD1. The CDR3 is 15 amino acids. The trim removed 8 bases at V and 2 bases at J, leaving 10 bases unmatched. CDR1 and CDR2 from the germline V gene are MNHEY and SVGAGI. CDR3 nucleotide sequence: TGTGCCAGCTCCGGGACAGGCGACATTCAAGAGACCCAGTACTTC. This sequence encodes CASSGTGDIQETQYF.

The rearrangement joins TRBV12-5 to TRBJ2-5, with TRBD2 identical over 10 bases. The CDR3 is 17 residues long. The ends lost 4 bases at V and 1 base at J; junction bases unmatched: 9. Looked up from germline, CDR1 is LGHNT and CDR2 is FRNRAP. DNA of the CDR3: TGTGCTAGTGGTTCCCCCGGAGCGGGGGGGTTCCAAGAGACCCAGTACTTC. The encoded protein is CASGSPGAGGFQETQYF.

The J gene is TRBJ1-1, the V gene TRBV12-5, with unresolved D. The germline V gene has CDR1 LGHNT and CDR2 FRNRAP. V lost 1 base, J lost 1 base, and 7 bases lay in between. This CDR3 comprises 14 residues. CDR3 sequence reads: CASGLGIGNTEAFF. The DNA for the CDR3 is TGTGCTAGTGGTTTGGGAATCGGGAACACTGAAGCTTTCTTT.

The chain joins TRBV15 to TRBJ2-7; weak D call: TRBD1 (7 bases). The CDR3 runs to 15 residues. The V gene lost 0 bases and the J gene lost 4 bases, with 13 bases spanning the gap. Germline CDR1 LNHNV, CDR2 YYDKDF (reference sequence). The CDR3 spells CATSRDTRGVYEQYF. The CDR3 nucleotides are TGTGCCACCAGCAGAGATACCAGGGGGGTGTACGAGCAGTACTTC.

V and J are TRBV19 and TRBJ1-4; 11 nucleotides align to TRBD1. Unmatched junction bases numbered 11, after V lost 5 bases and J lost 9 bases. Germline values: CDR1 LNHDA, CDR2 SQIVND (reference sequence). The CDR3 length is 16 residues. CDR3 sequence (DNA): TGTGCCAGTAGTTCAGATCGGACAGGGGGCGGTCAAAAACTGTTTTTT. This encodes CASSSDRTGGGQKLFF.

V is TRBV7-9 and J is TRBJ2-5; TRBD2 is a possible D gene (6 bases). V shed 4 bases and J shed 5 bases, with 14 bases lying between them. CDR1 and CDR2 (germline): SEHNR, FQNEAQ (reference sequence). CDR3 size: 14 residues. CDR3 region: CASSSTREEETQYF. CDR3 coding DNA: TGTGCCAGCAGCTCCACCAGGGAGGAGGAGACCCAGTACTTC.